This T cell receptor beta chain derives from a study of blood T cell repertoires in COVID-19. On the study more broadly: Samples taken during acute and convalescent COVID-19 were collected in the United States, Italy and Spain.

Original analysis: Reference gene primer amplification gave nucleated cell count estimates. The data were produced by immunoSEQ multiplex PCR, yet TCRdb's version contains in-frame clones alone and is incomplete. V and J calls and clone size are as listed in that table; D and trimming were resolved from the DNA. This table holds about 260,000 clones, roughly 82% found once. This CDR3 spans 16 amino acids. CDR1 and CDR2 (germline): LGHDT, YNNKEL (reference sequence). V dropped 0 bases and J dropped 5; count of bases not matched to a gene: 7. Researchers sorted participants into cohorts using their self-reported clinical history. Recovered status in Cohort 3 required two negative PCRs, clearance, or symptom resolution.

This receptor was taken from a woman in her fifties or sixties who had recovered from COVID-19. The J gene is TRBJ2-3, the V gene TRBV3-1 (or the pseudogene TRBV3-2); the match to TRBD2 covers 8 bases. The sample taken for sequencing was PBMCs or T cells enriched from blood (not recorded which). The CDR3 sequence is CASSQDFRGGKDTQYF. CDR3 bases: TGTGCCAGCAGCCAAGATTTCCGGGGGGGCAAAGATACGCAGTATTTT.